A single sample is the source of the 3 T cell receptor beta chains below, sequenced in a study of radiotherapy plus CTLA-4 blockade in lung cancer. The table came from immunoSEQ multiplex PCR; TCRdb's copy has only in-frame clones and leaves some out. The sample includes approximately 40,000 clones, roughly two thirds of them seen just once. Here the sequenced sample was peripheral blood, taken from a patient treated with radiotherapy plus ipilimumab. Receptors originate from a human donor with non-small cell lung cancer who had stable disease on radiotherapy plus ipilimumab.

The V gene is TRBV15, the J gene TRBJ2-3; D may be TRBD2 (6 bases). Germline CDR1 reads LNHNV; CDR2 reads YYDKDF (reference sequence). Trimming stripped 3 bases from V and 5 bases from J, with 27 bases between. This CDR3 region has 19 residues. DNA of the CDR3: TGTGCCACCAGCAGCAGAGAGGGGCGGGAAGGAGCCCCACAAGATACGCAGTATTTT. Amino acid sequence: CATSSREGREGAPQDTQYF.

The V gene is TRBV13, the J gene TRBJ2-5; 9 bases are a match to TRBD1. The V gene end was trimmed by 4 bases and the J gene end by 4 bases; junction bases not matched to a gene: 13. Germline CDR1 is PRHDT and CDR2 is FYEKMQ (reference sequence). This CDR3 comprises 17 residues. The CDR3 sequence: CASSSDGGQGFGETQYF. The CDR3 DNA follows: TGTGCCAGCAGCTCCGACGGGGGACAGGGATTTGGAGAGACCCAGTACTTC.

This clone was counted a few times. The chain combines TRBV29-1 with TRBJ1-1; no reliable D call. The V end lost 4 bases, the J end lost 5 bases, and 5 bases lay between the germline ends. CDR3 length: 10 residues. Germline loops: CDR1 SQVTM, CDR2 ANQGSEA. As DNA, the CDR3 is TGCAGCGTTGCGAGGACTGAAGCTTTCTTT. This translates into CSVARTEAFF.